These T cell receptor beta chains were read from a single sample in a study of Ad26.COV2.S vaccination and SARS-CoV-2 variants. TCRdb keeps only in-frame clones here, not all; method: immunoSEQ multiplex PCR. The repertoire holds under 550,000 clones, with around 90% as singletons. The sequencing used peripheral blood, collected in a trial of Ad26.COV2.S vaccine versus placebo. The receptors originated from a person aged 18-65 years who received the Ad26.COV2.S COVID-19 vaccine or a placebo. CDR3s include the opening cysteine and the closing phenylalanine or tryptophan. Fields, in order: J gene, clone size, D gene, V gene, CDR3 protein, CDR3 DNA. A D gene is named only where the DNA matches it firmly. Clone size appears in some rows only: once, few, many, or a class for an expanded clone.

J gene: TRBJ2-7; clone size: .; D gene: TRBD1; V gene: TRBV9; CDR3 protein: CASSTGQGENF; CDR3 DNA: TGTGCCAGCAGCACGGGACAGGGGGAGAACTTC
J gene: TRBJ2-6; clone size: once; D gene: TRBD1; V gene: TRBV3-1/TRBV3-2; CDR3 protein: CASSSTPGQAYSGANVLTF; CDR3 DNA: TGTGCCAGCAGTAGCACTCCGGGACAGGCCTACTCTGGGGCCAACGTCCTGACTTTC
J gene: TRBJ2-7; clone size: .; D gene: .; V gene: TRBV19; CDR3 protein: CASSIPNSWEQYF; CDR3 DNA: TGTGCCAGTAGTATACCCAACAGTTGGGAGCAGTACTTC
J gene: TRBJ1-2; clone size: .; D gene: .; V gene: TRBV27; CDR3 protein: CASSLAGPANYGYTF; CDR3 DNA: TGTGCCAGCAGTTTGGCAGGGCCAGCTAACTATGGCTACACCTTC
J gene: TRBJ2-5; clone size: .; D gene: .; V gene: TRBV5-1; CDR3 protein: CASSDPQETQYF; CDR3 DNA: TGCGCCAGCAGCGACCCCCAAGAGACCCAGTACTTC
J gene: TRBJ1-3; clone size: .; D gene: .; V gene: TRBV7-2; CDR3 protein: CASSLVGPPQTSEGNTIYF; CDR3 DNA: TGTGCCAGCAGCTTAGTGGGCCCCCCACAGACCTCGGAAGGAAACACCATATATTTT
J gene: TRBJ2-1; clone size: .; D gene: .; V gene: TRBV19; CDR3 protein: CASSTPGYEQFF; CDR3 DNA: TGTGCCAGTAGTACCCCCGGGTATGAGCAGTTCTTC
J gene: TRBJ1-6; clone size: .; D gene: TRBD1; V gene: TRBV6-5; CDR3 protein: CASSIQGPGGSPLHF; CDR3 DNA: TGTGCCAGCAGTATACAGGGGCCGGGGGGTTCACCCCTCCACTTT
J gene: TRBJ2-2; clone size: .; D gene: TRBD2; V gene: TRBV27; CDR3 protein: CASKEAGADTGELFF; CDR3 DNA: TGTGCCAGCAAAGAAGCGGGAGCGGACACCGGGGAGCTGTTTTTT
J gene: TRBJ2-5; clone size: .; D gene: .; V gene: TRBV3-1/TRBV3-2; CDR3 protein: CASSIEGTEMQETQYF; CDR3 DNA: TGTGCCAGCAGCATCGAGGGAACGGAGATGCAAGAGACCCAGTACTTC
J gene: TRBJ2-2; clone size: .; D gene: TRBD1; V gene: TRBV5-5; CDR3 protein: CASNRQGALNTGELFF; CDR3 DNA: TGTGCCAGCAACCGACAGGGGGCTTTGAACACCGGGGAGCTGTTTTTT
J gene: TRBJ1-3; clone size: .; D gene: .; V gene: TRBV21-1; CDR3 protein: CASTPGTRTDSGNTIYF; CDR3 DNA: TGTGCCAGCACCCCCGGGACACGGACGGACTCTGGAAACACCATATATTTT
J gene: TRBJ2-2; clone size: once; D gene: TRBD1; V gene: TRBV5-4; CDR3 protein: CASSNRDREAGELFF; CDR3 DNA: TGTGCCAGCAGCAACCGGGACAGGGAAGCCGGGGAGCTGTTTTTT
J gene: TRBJ2-1; clone size: .; D gene: .; V gene: TRBV6-2/TRBV6-3; CDR3 protein: CASSYSRLPHNEQFF; CDR3 DNA: TGTGCCAGCAGTTACTCGCGATTACCCCACAATGAGCAGTTCTTC
J gene: TRBJ1-5; clone size: once; D gene: .; V gene: TRBV6-2/TRBV6-3; CDR3 protein: CASSYTSGLSNQPQHF; CDR3 DNA: TGTGCCAGCAGTTACACATCCGGACTGAGCAATCAGCCCCAGCATTTT
J gene: TRBJ1-1; clone size: .; D gene: .; V gene: TRBV27; CDR3 protein: CASSPTPGRFTEAFF; CDR3 DNA: TGTGCCAGCAGCCCAACCCCGGGGAGGTTCACTGAAGCTTTCTTT
J gene: TRBJ1-1; clone size: .; D gene: .; V gene: TRBV5-4; CDR3 protein: CASSPRDWGTEAFF; CDR3 DNA: TGTGCCAGCAGCCCTCGGGACTGGGGCACTGAAGCTTTCTTT
J gene: TRBJ2-5; clone size: .; D gene: TRBD2; V gene: TRBV5-1; CDR3 protein: CASSLSLAGGGETQYF; CDR3 DNA: TGCGCCAGCAGCTTGTCCCTAGCGGGAGGAGGGGAGACCCAGTACTTC
J gene: TRBJ2-7; clone size: .; D gene: .; V gene: TRBV28; CDR3 protein: CASSLTYYEQYF; CDR3 DNA: TGTGCCAGCAGTTTGACATATTACGAGCAGTACTTC
J gene: TRBJ2-2; clone size: .; D gene: .; V gene: TRBV7-8; CDR3 protein: CASSPTGLNTGELFF; CDR3 DNA: TGTGCCAGCAGCCCGACGGGGTTGAACACCGGGGAGCTGTTTTTT
J gene: TRBJ2-2; clone size: .; D gene: .; V gene: TRBV5-4; CDR3 protein: CASSLRATSSTGELFF; CDR3 DNA: TGTGCCAGCAGCTTGCGAGCGACTTCCAGCACCGGGGAGCTGTTTTTT
J gene: TRBJ2-2; clone size: .; D gene: .; V gene: TRBV7-3; CDR3 protein: CASSLKAPFGYPAGELFF; CDR3 DNA: TGTGCCAGCAGCCTAAAGGCCCCCTTTGGATACCCCGCCGGGGAGCTGTTTTTT
J gene: TRBJ1-2; clone size: .; D gene: .; V gene: TRBV27; CDR3 protein: CASTISQANGYTF; CDR3 DNA: TGTGCCAGCACTATCTCCCAGGCAAATGGCTACACCTTC
J gene: TRBJ2-7; clone size: .; D gene: TRBD1; V gene: TRBV18; CDR3 protein: CASSPYTGEPYEQYF; CDR3 DNA: TGTGCCAGCTCACCATACACAGGGGAGCCCTACGAGCAGTACTTC
J gene: TRBJ2-3; clone size: .; D gene: TRBD2; V gene: TRBV10-3; CDR3 protein: CAISEGLAGVTDTQYF; CDR3 DNA: TGTGCCATCAGTGAGGGACTAGCGGGAGTCACAGATACGCAGTATTTT
J gene: TRBJ2-2; clone size: .; D gene: TRBD1; V gene: TRBV28; CDR3 protein: CASSPTTTGITGELFF; CDR3 DNA: TGTGCCAGCAGTCCGACGACGACAGGGATCACCGGGGAGCTGTTTTTT
J gene: TRBJ2-1; clone size: .; D gene: TRBD2; V gene: TRBV29-1; CDR3 protein: CSAGLAGDNNEQFF; CDR3 DNA: TGCAGCGCCGGGCTAGCGGGCGATAACAATGAGCAGTTCTTC
J gene: TRBJ2-7; clone size: .; D gene: .; V gene: TRBV4-3; CDR3 protein: CASSQEGLGDEQYF; CDR3 DNA: TGCGCCAGCAGCCAAGAAGGATTGGGGGACGAGCAGTACTTC
J gene: TRBJ1-5; clone size: few; D gene: TRBD1; V gene: TRBV27; CDR3 protein: CATPGQGNQPQHF; CDR3 DNA: TGTGCCACTCCGGGACAGGGGAATCAGCCCCAGCATTTT
J gene: TRBJ2-1; clone size: once; D gene: TRBD2; V gene: TRBV6-5; CDR3 protein: CASSYSGVAGNNEQFF; CDR3 DNA: TGTGCCAGCAGTTACTCGGGGGTAGCGGGAAACAATGAGCAGTTCTTC
J gene: TRBJ2-5; clone size: .; D gene: TRBD1; V gene: TRBV28; CDR3 protein: CASSYGVQGWGETQYF; CDR3 DNA: TGTGCCAGCAGTTACGGGGTACAGGGGTGGGGGGAGACCCAGTACTTC
J gene: TRBJ1-1; clone size: .; D gene: .; V gene: TRBV18; CDR3 protein: CASSPITANTEAFF; CDR3 DNA: TGTGCCAGCTCACCGATAACAGCGAACACTGAAGCTTTCTTT
J gene: TRBJ1-2; clone size: .; D gene: .; V gene: TRBV20-1; CDR3 protein: CSASWRYGGYTF; CDR3 DNA: TGCAGTGCTAGTTGGAGATATGGCGGCTACACCTTC
J gene: TRBJ2-3; clone size: .; D gene: .; V gene: TRBV24-1; CDR3 protein: CATSWGSSDTQYF; CDR3 DNA: TGTGCCACCAGCTGGGGCAGTTCAGATACGCAGTATTTT
J gene: TRBJ1-2; clone size: .; D gene: .; V gene: TRBV9; CDR3 protein: CASSVQTGANYGYTF; CDR3 DNA: TGTGCCAGCAGCGTTCAGACAGGAGCTAACTATGGCTACACCTTC
J gene: TRBJ2-5; clone size: .; D gene: TRBD2; V gene: TRBV9; CDR3 protein: CASSPRRLAESQETQYF; CDR3 DNA: TGTGCCAGCAGCCCCCGAAGGCTAGCGGAGTCCCAAGAGACCCAGTACTTC
J gene: TRBJ2-1; clone size: .; D gene: TRBD2; V gene: TRBV2; CDR3 protein: CASSAGLAVANEQFF; CDR3 DNA: TGTGCCAGCAGTGCTGGACTAGCGGTTGCCAATGAGCAGTTCTTC
J gene: TRBJ2-7; clone size: .; D gene: .; V gene: TRBV4-3; CDR3 protein: CASSQGRGDYEQYF; CDR3 DNA: TGCGCCAGCAGCCAAGGCAGGGGGGACTACGAGCAGTACTTC
J gene: TRBJ2-5; clone size: .; D gene: .; V gene: TRBV6-2/TRBV6-3; CDR3 protein: CASSPRDFPIGQETQYF; CDR3 DNA: TGTGCCAGCAGTCCAAGGGACTTTCCCATTGGCCAAGAGACCCAGTACTTC
J gene: TRBJ2-1; clone size: .; D gene: .; V gene: TRBV9; CDR3 protein: CASSVGGWGEEQFF; CDR3 DNA: TGTGCCAGCAGCGTAGGGGGCTGGGGGGAGGAGCAGTTCTTC
J gene: TRBJ2-7; clone size: .; D gene: TRBD2; V gene: TRBV7-2; CDR3 protein: CASSLELAGGTYEQYF; CDR3 DNA: TGTGCCAGCAGCTTGGAACTAGCGGGTGGAACCTACGAGCAGTACTTC
J gene: TRBJ2-3; clone size: .; D gene: .; V gene: TRBV12-3/TRBV12-4; CDR3 protein: CASRRTGGDTQYF; CDR3 DNA: TGTGCCAGCAGAAGGACTGGTGGGGATACGCAGTATTTT
J gene: TRBJ2-7; clone size: once; D gene: TRBD2; V gene: TRBV27; CDR3 protein: CASRDRGGRGEQYF; CDR3 DNA: TGTGCCAGCAGAGATCGGGGGGGACGAGGCGAGCAGTACTTC
J gene: TRBJ2-5; clone size: .; D gene: .; V gene: TRBV7-2; CDR3 protein: CASSWGETQYF; CDR3 DNA: TGTGCCAGCTCTTGGGGAGAGACCCAGTACTTC
J gene: TRBJ2-7; clone size: .; D gene: TRBD1; V gene: TRBV19; CDR3 protein: CASSLNAGTGPYEQYF; CDR3 DNA: TGTGCCAGTAGCCTAAACGCCGGGACAGGGCCCTACGAGCAGTACTTC
J gene: TRBJ1-4; clone size: .; D gene: .; V gene: TRBV6-1; CDR3 protein: CASSEIRGEKLFF; CDR3 DNA: TGTGCCAGCAGTGAGATCCGGGGGGAAAAACTGTTTTTT
J gene: TRBJ1-2; clone size: .; D gene: .; V gene: TRBV29-1; CDR3 protein: CSVDSTNYGYTF; CDR3 DNA: TGCAGCGTGGACAGTACTAACTATGGCTACACCTTC
J gene: TRBJ2-3; clone size: .; D gene: TRBD2; V gene: TRBV27; CDR3 protein: CASSHPTSGTTDTQYF; CDR3 DNA: TGTGCCAGCAGTCACCCGACTAGCGGGACTACAGATACGCAGTATTTT
J gene: TRBJ2-2; clone size: .; D gene: .; V gene: TRBV5-1; CDR3 protein: CASRPHDTYTGELFF; CDR3 DNA: TGCGCCAGCAGACCACACGATACCTACACCGGGGAGCTGTTTTTT
J gene: TRBJ2-1; clone size: .; D gene: TRBD2; V gene: TRBV4-1; CDR3 protein: CASSYRLAGTAEQFF; CDR3 DNA: TGCGCCAGCAGCTACAGACTAGCGGGAACCGCTGAGCAGTTCTTC
J gene: TRBJ2-7; clone size: .; D gene: .; V gene: TRBV2; CDR3 protein: CASSVRDEQYF; CDR3 DNA: TGTGCCAGCAGTGTGAGGGACGAGCAGTACTTC
J gene: TRBJ2-1; clone size: .; D gene: TRBD2; V gene: TRBV19; CDR3 protein: CASSMSGRAVRQFF; CDR3 DNA: TGTGCCAGTAGTATGAGCGGGAGGGCCGTCCGGCAATTCTTC
J gene: TRBJ2-2; clone size: .; D gene: TRBD1; V gene: TRBV10-1; CDR3 protein: CASSARDSLNISGELFF; CDR3 DNA: TGCGCCAGCAGTGCCCGGGACAGTTTGAATATCTCCGGGGAGCTGTTTTTT
J gene: TRBJ2-3; clone size: .; D gene: TRBD2; V gene: TRBV7-8; CDR3 protein: CASRLVASGSRRTNTQYF; CDR3 DNA: TGTGCCAGCAGGCTAGTGGCTAGCGGGAGCAGACGCACAAATACGCAGTATTTT
J gene: TRBJ2-7; clone size: .; D gene: .; V gene: TRBV13; CDR3 protein: CASTMEASEQYF; CDR3 DNA: TGTGCCAGCACCATGGAAGCATCCGAGCAGTACTTC